This T cell receptor beta chain appears in the sequencing data of a study of blood T cell repertoires in COVID-19. Study as a whole: Sample material is recorded as cDNA or gDNA derived from T cells, B-cell-depleted T cells, or PBMCs.

Clinical history reported by participants formed the basis on which cohorts were assigned. Those designated as exposed participants met a COVID-19 case within 2 weeks before study entry. Per the original data handling: Cell counts per sample came from amplifying reference gene primers. The data were produced by immunoSEQ multiplex PCR, yet TCRdb's version contains in-frame clones alone and is incomplete. V and J calls and clone size are copied from that table; D and trimming were computed from the DNA. Among approximately 220,000 clones listed, about four fifths were seen once. The V segment lost 4 bases and the J segment 0 bases; nucleotides outside the gene matches: 1. The CDR3 sequence is 15 residues long. Germline-derived CDR1 and CDR2 are LNHDA and SQIVND (reference sequence).

The receptor was derived from a middle-aged woman who had been exposed to COVID-19. The genes are TRBV19 and TRBJ2-7; 12 bases agree with TRBD1. What was sequenced was PBMCs or T cells enriched from blood (not recorded which). CDR3 region: CASSTGQGASYEQYF. In DNA, the CDR3 is TGTGCCAGTAGTACGGGACAGGGGGCCTCCTACGAGCAGTACTTC.